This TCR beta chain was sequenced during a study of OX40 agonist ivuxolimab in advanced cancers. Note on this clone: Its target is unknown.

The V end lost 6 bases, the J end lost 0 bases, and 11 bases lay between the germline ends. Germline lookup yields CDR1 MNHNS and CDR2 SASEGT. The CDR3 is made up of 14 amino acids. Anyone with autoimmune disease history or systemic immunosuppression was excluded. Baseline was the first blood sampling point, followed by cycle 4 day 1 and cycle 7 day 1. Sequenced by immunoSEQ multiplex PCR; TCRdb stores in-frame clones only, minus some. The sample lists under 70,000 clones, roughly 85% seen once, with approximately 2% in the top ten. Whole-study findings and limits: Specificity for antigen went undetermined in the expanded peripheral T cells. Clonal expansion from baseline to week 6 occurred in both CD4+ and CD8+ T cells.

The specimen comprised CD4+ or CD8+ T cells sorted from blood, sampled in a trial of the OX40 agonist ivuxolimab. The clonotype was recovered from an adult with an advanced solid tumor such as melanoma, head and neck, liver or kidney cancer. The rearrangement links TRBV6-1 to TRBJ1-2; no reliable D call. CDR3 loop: CASSPIAANYGYTF. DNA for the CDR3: TGTGCCAGCAGCCCGATTGCAGCTAACTATGGCTACACCTTC.